These T cell receptor beta chains were read from a single sample in a study of identical twins. TCRdb independently ran MiXCR on the 5' RACE reads; one entry per CDR3 protein. The sample includes fewer than 900,000 distinct CDR3 sequences, 21% of them seen just once. The same data also went into a second study, on T cells expressing NK-cell markers.

The specimen was PBMCs. These receptors originate from a young woman in good health. Both conserved end residues are part of each CDR3. Fields, in order: clone size, D gene, V gene, J gene, CDR3 protein, CDR3 DNA. D genes are given only for firm matches. Clone size is given for some rows only: seen once, a few or many times, or a class if the clone is expanded.

>.|TRBD2|TRBV7-3|TRBJ2-1
CASSPFSGGAGNEQFF
TGTGCCAGCAGCCCCTTTAGCGGGGGGGCCGGTAATGAGCAGTTCTTC
>.|.|TRBV4-2|TRBJ2-5
CASSQGGLKETQYF
TGTGCCAGCAGCCAAGGTGGGCTCAAAGAGACCCAGTACTTC
>.|.|TRBV12-3/TRBV12-4|TRBJ1-2
CASRTGLTNYGYTF
TGTGCCAGCAGAACGGGACTGACCAACTATGGCTACACCTTC
>.|.|TRBV12-3/TRBV12-4|TRBJ1-5
CASSTAFQPQHF
TGTGCCAGCTCAACAGCGTTCCAGCCCCAGCATTTT
>many|.|TRBV12-3/TRBV12-4|TRBJ1-1
CASSRAGRLRYTEAFF
TGTGCCAGCAGTAGAGCGGGGCGGTTGAGGTACACTGAAGCTTTCTTT
>few|TRBD2|TRBV6-1|TRBJ2-2
CASRLIAGGPTGELFF
TGTGCCAGCAGACTAATAGCGGGGGGGCCGACCGGGGAGCTGTTTTTT
>.|TRBD1|TRBV24-1|TRBJ1-1
CATSDLRDRKVGTEAFF
TGTGCCACCAGTGATTTGCGGGACAGGAAAGTAGGCACTGAAGCTTTCTTT
>.|.|TRBV12-3/TRBV12-4|TRBJ1-2
CASSPGRSYGYTF
TGTGCCAGCAGCCCCGGCAGGAGCTATGGCTACACCTTC
>many|.|TRBV29-1|TRBJ2-5
CSVYQETQYF
TGCAGCGTGTACCAAGAGACCCAGTACTTC
>few|.|TRBV28|TRBJ2-2
CASIQTGSITGELFF
TGTGCCAGCATTCAGACCGGGAGTATCACCGGGGAGCTGTTTTTT
>few|.|TRBV10-3|TRBJ2-3
CAIYGDGGTQYF
TGTGCCATCTACGGGGATGGGGGTACGCAGTATTTT
>.|.|TRBV5-1|TRBJ2-7
CASSTNRDDEQYF
TGCGCCAGCAGCACAAACAGGGACGACGAGCAGTACTTC
>few|TRBD2|TRBV20-1|TRBJ2-3
CSARSLSGRATDTQYF
TGCAGTGCTAGGAGCCTTAGCGGGAGGGCCACAGATACGCAGTATTTT
>many|.|TRBV29-1|TRBJ1-1
CSVGGGWGMNTEAFF
TGCAGCGTTGGCGGGGGGTGGGGAATGAACACTGAAGCTTTCTTT
>many|TRBD1|TRBV24-1|TRBJ2-1
CATSPGQGFNEQFF
TGTGCCACCAGTCCGGGACAGGGTTTCAATGAGCAGTTCTTC
>.|.|TRBV12-3/TRBV12-4|TRBJ1-1
CASSEQQGAPTEAFF
TGTGCCAGCAGTGAGCAACAGGGAGCGCCCACTGAAGCTTTCTTT
>many|.|TRBV6-1|TRBJ2-2
CASRGSLVRANGELFF
TGTGCCAGCAGAGGGAGTCTCGTGAGGGCGAACGGGGAGCTGTTTTTT
>.|.|TRBV15|TRBJ2-7
CATSTGGLLGEQYF
TGTGCCACCAGCACCGGTGGGTTACTGGGGGAGCAGTACTTC
>.|.|TRBV5-1|TRBJ2-3
CASSLVGALRTDTQYF
TGCGCCAGCAGCTTGGTGGGCGCTCTCCGCACAGATACGCAGTATTTT
>.|.|TRBV5-1|TRBJ2-5
CASSFRGALRETQYF
TGCGCCAGCAGCTTTAGGGGGGCCCTCCGGGAGACCCAGTACTTC
>.|TRBD2|TRBV5-5|TRBJ2-2
CASSLVRGAYTGELFF
TGTGCCAGCAGCTTGGTGCGGGGGGCCTACACCGGGGAGCTGTTTTTT
>few|.|TRBV20-1|TRBJ1-2
CSAPFPRAGYTF
TGCAGTGCTCCCTTCCCGAGGGCCGGCTACACCTTC
>many|.|TRBV6-1|TRBJ2-5
CASTDRSPARAQYF
TGTGCCAGCACTGACAGGAGCCCTGCTCGGGCCCAGTACTTC
>few|.|TRBV3-1|TRBJ1-6
CASSQGWGGGPSPLHF
TGTGCCAGCAGCCAAGGATGGGGGGGAGGGCCTTCACCCCTCCACTTT
>.|.|TRBV12-3/TRBV12-4|TRBJ1-3
CASRSESAGNTIYF
TGTGCCAGCCGCTCAGAGAGTGCTGGAAACACCATATATTTT
>.|TRBD2|TRBV20-1|TRBJ2-5
CSAGPGAGEKRETQYF
TGCAGTGCTGGGCCTGGGGCGGGGGAGAAGAGGGAGACCCAGTACTTC